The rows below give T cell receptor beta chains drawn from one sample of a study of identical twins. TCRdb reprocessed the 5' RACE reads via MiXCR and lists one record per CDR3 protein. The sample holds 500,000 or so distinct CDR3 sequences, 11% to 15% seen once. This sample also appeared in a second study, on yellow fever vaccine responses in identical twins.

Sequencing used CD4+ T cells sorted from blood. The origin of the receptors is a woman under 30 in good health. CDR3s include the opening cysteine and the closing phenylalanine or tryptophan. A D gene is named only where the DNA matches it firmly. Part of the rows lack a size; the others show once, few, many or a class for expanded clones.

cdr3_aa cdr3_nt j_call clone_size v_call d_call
CASSFFGVKETQYF TGTGCCAGCAGCTTCTTTGGCGTTAAAGAGACCCAGTACTTC TRBJ2-5 few TRBV7-9 .
CASSPKTGQGRYEQYF TGTGCCAGCAGCCCGAAAACGGGACAGGGGCGCTACGAGCAGTACTTC TRBJ2-7 . TRBV14 TRBD1
CASSKQLQETQYF TGTGCCAGCAGCAAACAGCTCCAAGAGACCCAGTACTTC TRBJ2-5 few TRBV7-8 .
CASSLRSSNSIAKNIQYF TGTGCCAGCAGCTTACGCTCGTCCAACAGCATAGCCAAAAACATTCAGTACTTC TRBJ2-4 . TRBV7-2 .
CASSLDGARTLQFF TGTGCCAGCAGCTTAGATGGGGCCCGGACACTGCAGTTCTTC TRBJ2-1 many TRBV11-2 .
CASSLKSETQYF TGTGCCAGCAGCTTAAAATCGGAGACCCAGTACTTC TRBJ2-5 . TRBV7-2 .
CSGQEKETQYF TGCAGCGGGCAGGAGAAAGAGACCCAGTACTTC TRBJ2-5 . TRBV29-1 .
CASSPGQGANQPQHF TGTGCCAGCAGTCCCGGACAGGGGGCCAATCAGCCCCAGCATTTT TRBJ1-5 many TRBV12-3/TRBV12-4 TRBD1
CASMAGPNTDTQYF TGCGCCAGCATGGCTGGACCAAACACAGATACGCAGTATTTT TRBJ2-3 many TRBV5-1 .
CASSYRGPTYNEQFF TGTGCCAGCAGTTACCGTGGCCCCACCTACAATGAGCAGTTCTTC TRBJ2-1 few TRBV6-2/TRBV6-3 .
CSVKTGSETQYF TGCAGCGTTAAAACAGGGAGTGAGACCCAGTACTTC TRBJ2-5 . TRBV29-1 .
CSARESLDQAFF TGCAGTGCTAGAGAGAGCCTCGACCAAGCTTTCTTT TRBJ1-1 many TRBV20-1 .
CASSQERGATYNEQFF TGTGCCAGCAGCCAAGAGCGGGGGGCAACCTACAATGAGCAGTTCTTC TRBJ2-1 . TRBV3-1 TRBD2
CASSSTDPWETQYF TGTGCCAGCAGCTCGACAGATCCATGGGAGACCCAGTACTTC TRBJ2-5 . TRBV5-8 .
CASSGTGQGRENEQFF TGTGCCAGCAGCGGGACTGGTCAGGGCAGAGAGAATGAGCAGTTCTTC TRBJ2-1 few TRBV5-4 .
CALSYRPGTSGGPDYEQYF TGTGCCCTCAGTTACAGGCCGGGGACTAGCGGGGGTCCAGACTACGAGCAGTACTTC TRBJ2-7 . TRBV12-3/TRBV12-4 TRBD2
CASSRQGTGLNSPLHF TGTGCCAGCAGCCGCCAAGGGACAGGACTAAATTCACCCCTCCACTTT TRBJ1-6 . TRBV14 TRBD1
CASSLAALDTQYF TGTGCCAGCAGCTTAGCCGCGTTAGATACGCAGTATTTT TRBJ2-3 . TRBV7-9 .
CSAPGQNTGELFF TGCAGTGCACCCGGACAAAACACCGGGGAGCTGTTTTTT TRBJ2-2 . TRBV20-1 .
CATSRGGLGGYEQYF TGTGCCACCAGCAGAGGAGGGCTCGGGGGCTACGAGCAGTACTTC TRBJ2-7 few TRBV15 .
CASSIIPSPTETQYF TGCGCCAGCAGTATCATCCCCTCGCCCACGGAGACCCAGTACTTC TRBJ2-5 many TRBV5-1 .
CASSQDWTNQETQYF TGCGCCAGCAGCCAAGATTGGACTAACCAAGAGACCCAGTACTTC TRBJ2-5 few TRBV4-1 .
CASTDQAYYNSPLHF TGTGCCAGCACCGATCAGGCCTACTATAATTCACCCCTCCACTTT TRBJ1-6 few TRBV11-2 .
CASSRTTQTNEQYF TGTGCCAGCAGCCGGACTACCCAAACTAACGAGCAGTACTTC TRBJ2-7 few TRBV6-5 .
CSAIGDRSEKLFF TGCAGTGCTATAGGGGACCGGAGTGAAAAACTGTTTTTT TRBJ1-4 . TRBV20-1 .
CASSFLAQTGELFF TGTGCCAGCAGCTTTTTAGCACAGACCGGGGAGCTGTTTTTT TRBJ2-2 . TRBV11-3 .
CASSQQGDQPQHF TGTGCCAGCAGTCAACAGGGGGATCAGCCCCAGCATTTT TRBJ1-5 many TRBV12-3/TRBV12-4 TRBD1
CSVGGVQETQYF TGCAGCGTTGGGGGGGTCCAAGAGACCCAGTACTTC TRBJ2-5 many TRBV29-1 .
CSVEATNVAFF TGCAGCGTTGAAGCGACTAACGTTGCTTTCTTT TRBJ1-1 . TRBV29-1 .
CASSEFGGGPRLNEQFF TGTGCCAGCAGTGAATTTGGGGGAGGGCCCCGGTTGAATGAGCAGTTCTTC TRBJ2-1 few TRBV25-1 TRBD2
CASGPRGQGDEQYF TGTGCCAGCGGACCTCGTGGACAGGGAGACGAGCAGTACTTC TRBJ2-7 . TRBV2 TRBD1
CASSLAAGVSYEQYF TGTGCCAGCAGCTTAGCGGCGGGGGTCTCCTACGAGCAGTACTTC TRBJ2-7 . TRBV7-9 TRBD2
CASSSGTPQETQYF TGCGCCAGCAGCTCGGGGACACCACAAGAGACCCAGTACTTC TRBJ2-5 many TRBV5-1 .
CASSPPVGEQFF TGTGCCAGCAGCCCTCCTGTTGGTGAGCAGTTCTTC TRBJ2-1 . TRBV13 .
CSASGPFGEQYF TGCAGTGCTAGTGGGCCATTCGGTGAGCAGTACTTC TRBJ2-7 few TRBV20-1 .
CASSFPGGESSYEQYF TGCGCCAGCAGCTTCCCAGGGGGGGAGAGCTCCTACGAGCAGTACTTC TRBJ2-7 few TRBV5-1 .
CSSTPLEKVVGLETQYF TGCAGCTCAACCCCGTTGGAAAAGGTTGTGGGGTTAGAGACCCAGTACTTC TRBJ2-5 few TRBV29-1 .
CASSSPGQGHNEQFF TGTGCCAGCAGCTCACCGGGACAGGGACACAATGAGCAGTTCTTC TRBJ2-1 . TRBV5-6 TRBD1
CASVREGQNQETQYF TGTGCCAGCGTTCGGGAGGGTCAGAACCAAGAGACCCAGTACTTC TRBJ2-5 . TRBV12-3/TRBV12-4 TRBD2
CASSTGSLYGYTF TGTGCCAGCAGCACCGGGTCCCTCTATGGCTACACCTTC TRBJ1-2 . TRBV7-2 .
CSAPTSGRDNEQFF TGCAGTGCCCCGACTAGCGGGAGGGACAATGAGCAGTTCTTC TRBJ2-1 once TRBV20-1 TRBD2
CASSLRADLSQFF TGTGCCAGCAGTTTAAGAGCGGACCTTTCCCAGTTCTTC TRBJ2-1 . TRBV28 .
CASSLDVGTGDNEQFF TGTGCCAGCAGCTTAGATGTAGGGACAGGGGATAATGAGCAGTTCTTC TRBJ2-1 . TRBV11-2 TRBD1
CASSLGQILAKNIQYF TGCGCCAGCAGCTTGGGACAGATCCTAGCCAAAAACATTCAGTACTTC TRBJ2-4 . TRBV5-1 .
CASSHLGPGDTQYF TGCGCCAGCAGCCATCTCGGCCCCGGAGATACGCAGTATTTT TRBJ2-3 few TRBV4-3 .
CSASSGLAAGTQYF TGCAGTGCTAGTTCGGGGCTCGCGGCGGGTACGCAGTATTTT TRBJ2-3 few TRBV20-1 .